The present TCR beta chain was sequenced within a study of long-term antiretroviral therapy in people with HIV. Researchers report immunoSEQ v3.0 was run at survey level. Profiled with immunoSEQ multiplex PCR; TCRdb holds only in-frame clones, not every one. The table lists over 30,000 clones, about 80% of them singletons, with about 6.5% in the top ten. The CDR3 extends over 14 amino acids. Deletions cut 0 bases from V and 10 bases from J, with 16 bases between. Germline V gene data show CDR1 as SGHRS and CDR2 as YFSETQ. This sequence joins TRBV5-1 and TRBJ1-2, with a tentative D call TRBD1 (5 bases). Sequencing used unsorted PBMCs, obtained 0.6 years after starting antiretroviral therapy. The clonotype was recovered from a man between 18 and 35 years old with HIV. Here the CDR3 reads CASSLGGMGSPYTF. As DNA, the CDR3 is TGCGCCAGCAGCTTGGGGGGCATGGGCTCCCCCTACACCTTC.